This T cell receptor beta chain was sequenced during a study of blood T cells in healthy people across ages. Study-level points and caveats: Diversity figures based on one million T cells were deemed too low. As age increased, TCR beta diversity per million T cells fell in a roughly linear fashion.

V was clipped by 1 base and J by 6 bases, with 10 bases between them. The CDR3 length is 13 residues. In germline, CDR1 is LNHNV, CDR2 YYDKDF (reference sequence). For the second PCR, which ran for about 7 to 11 cycles, a sample-barcoded 5' primer and a J-beta primer mix were used. Each CDR3 protein is one row after TCRdb ran MiXCR on the 5' RACE reads. Found here are about 1,500,000 distinct CDR3 sequences, 42% of them singletons; the top ten hold roughly 7.9%. Isolating PBMCs gave at least 6 million of these cells per sample. Samples each had at least 5.5 micrograms of total RNA extracted. With respect to this clonotype: The antigen is undetermined.

Sequencing input: blood. This receptor was identified in a woman aged 18-29 years in good health. The rearrangement joins TRBV15 to TRBJ2-7, with D unclear. CDR3 sequence (DNA): TGTGCCACCAGCAGAGGTCTTTTGGGCGAGCAGTACTTC. Its translation: CATSRGLLGEQYF.